This T cell receptor (beta chain) emerged from a study of shared clonotypes between healthy human individuals. CD45RO-negative, CCR7-selected cells formed the naive CD8 fraction, which excluded terminally differentiated effector memory CD45RA+ cells. CDR3 length equals 17 residues. Trimming stripped 0 bases from V and 2 bases from J, with 14 bases between. The germline gives CDR1 SGHAT, CDR2 FQNNGV. An assay was performed, and its level was deep. Several immunoSEQ plates received, in even portions, the genomic DNA of each subset. In the original analysis: With immunoSEQ giving junction-only sequences and no quality scores, filtering differed. The assay was immunoSEQ multiplex PCR, and TCRdb's table has in-frame clones only and misses some. Clone size and the V and J calls come from that table; the DNA yielded D and trimming. The table shows around 650,000 clones, with roughly 96% occurring only once.

This clone has a single count. The chain uses TRBV11-2 and TRBJ2-1; possible D gene TRBD2, 5 bases. Sequencing was carried out using naive CD8+ T cells sorted from blood. This clonotype originated in a woman in her thirties in good health. CDR3 nucleotide sequence: TGTGCCAGCAGCTTAGATTTTGGCGGAGGTACCTACAATGAGCAGTTCTTC. Its protein is CASSLDFGGGTYNEQFF.